This T cell receptor beta chain was sequenced during a study of shared T cell receptors in the human thymus. Clones were read by immunoSEQ multiplex PCR, and TCRdb kept only the in-frame ones, dropping some. The table includes 500,000 to 750,000 clones, 88% detected once. This clone was seen more than once but under ten times. Per the germline V gene, CDR1 is MNHEY and CDR2 is SVGAGI. This CDR3 has 16 residues. The V end lost 0 bases, the J end lost 2 bases, and 14 bases lay between the germline ends. The same sample was also used in a study of human thymus T cells.

The chain carries TRBV6-5 and TRBJ2-7; the D is unclear. The sequenced sample consisted of thymocytes. The source of this sequence is a boy in the first two years of life with a congenital heart defect. CDR3 DNA sequence: TGTGCCAGCAGTTACTCGAACGAGACTGCTCCCTACGAGCAGTACTTC. Protein: CASSYSNETAPYEQYF.